A single sample is the source of the 8 T cell receptor beta chains below, sequenced in a study of cytomegalovirus exposure and HLA in healthy donors. PCR was performed using 60 Vbeta and 13 Jbeta primers. Some clones are missing from TCRdb's copy, which holds only in-frame ones; the method was immunoSEQ multiplex PCR. The sample consists of 100,000 to 150,000 clones, around 69% of them appearing once. The sequencing sample was made of PBMCs. The receptors derive from a human donor in good health.

V is TRBV14 and J is TRBJ2-2; TRBD1 is a possible D gene (5 bases). The CDR3 covers 16 residues. Per the germline V gene, CDR1 is SGHDN and CDR2 is FVKESK. Trimming removed 0 bases from V and 7 bases from J, with 15 bases in between. CDR3: CASSQDLRQGHGELFF. For the CDR3, the DNA is TGTGCCAGCAGCCAAGATCTCCGGCAGGGCCACGGGGAGCTGTTTTTT.

The chain uses TRBV27 and TRBJ1-2; 8 bases match TRBD1. J was trimmed by 8 bases and V by 5 bases; bases with no gene match: 13. The CDR3 extends over 15 amino acids. The V gene's germline CDR1 is MNHEY and CDR2 SMNVEV (reference sequence). In nucleotides, the CDR3 is TGTGCCAGCAGTCACGGACAGGGTAGTGGTGGCGGCTACACCTTC. The encoded protein is CASSHGQGSGGGYTF.

This clone was observed once. The genes are TRBV6-7 and TRBJ1-5; the match to TRBD1 covers 10 bases. TRBV6-7 qualifies as an ORF whose function is uncertain. V shed 6 bases and J 0 bases; nucleotides not matched to a gene: 8. The CDR3 spans 17 residues. In DNA form, the CDR3 reads TGTGCCAGCAGGGGACAGGGGAGGTTCTATAGCAATCAGCCCCAGCATTTT. Amino acids: CASRGQGRFYSNQPQHF.

This chain uses TRBV5-1 with TRBJ1-1; 8 positions match TRBD1. V gave up 4 bases and J gave up 7 bases; unmatched junction bases: 9. The CDR3 consists of 14 residues. Germline V lookup: CDR1 SGHRS, CDR2 YFSETQ. The CDR3 protein is CASSRTGSFDEAFF. In DNA, the CDR3 is TGCGCCAGCAGCAGGACAGGGAGCTTTGATGAAGCTTTCTTT.

The chain is built from TRBV19 and TRBJ2-7; TRBD1 might be the D (6 bases). V gave up 4 bases and J gave up 3 bases, with 13 bases separating them. Germline V gene lookup returns CDR1 LNHDA and CDR2 SQIVND (reference sequence). The length of the CDR3 is 14 residues. CDR3 residues: CASSTRDTHYEQYF. Written as DNA, the CDR3 is TGTGCCAGTAGTACCCGGGACACTCACTACGAGCAGTACTTC.

The chain recombines TRBV10-2 with TRBJ2-7; D remains unclear. V was trimmed by 3 bases and J by 6 bases, leaving 6 bases between them. Germline CDR1 and CDR2: WSHSY and SAAADI. The CDR3 extends over 11 amino acids. CDR3 region: CASSDFLEQYF. The CDR3 region has the DNA TGCGCCAGCAGTGATTTCCTCGAGCAGTACTTC.

The chain recombines TRBV6-1 with TRBJ2-5, with 10 nucleotides matching TRBD2. Matching the DNA end better, TRBJ2-7 makes the J call doubtful. CDR3 length: 16 amino acids. Germline CDR1 MNHNS, CDR2 SASEGT. The CDR3 region has the DNA TGTGCCAGCAGTGAAGGGCTAGCGGGGGTTGGGTACGAGCAGTACTTC. Its protein is CASSEGLAGVGYEQYF.

This clone appeared a few times. This sample includes further DNA sequences coding for the same CDR3. V usage is TRBV27 and J usage is TRBJ2-3, with no clear D. Germline V gene lookup returns CDR1 MNHEY and CDR2 SMNVEV (reference sequence). V lost 3 bases and J lost 0, with 4 bases in between. This CDR3 comprises 13 residues. The CDR3 is CASSFYSTDTQYF. The CDR3 DNA sequence: TGTGCCAGCAGTTTCTATAGCACAGATACGCAGTATTTT.